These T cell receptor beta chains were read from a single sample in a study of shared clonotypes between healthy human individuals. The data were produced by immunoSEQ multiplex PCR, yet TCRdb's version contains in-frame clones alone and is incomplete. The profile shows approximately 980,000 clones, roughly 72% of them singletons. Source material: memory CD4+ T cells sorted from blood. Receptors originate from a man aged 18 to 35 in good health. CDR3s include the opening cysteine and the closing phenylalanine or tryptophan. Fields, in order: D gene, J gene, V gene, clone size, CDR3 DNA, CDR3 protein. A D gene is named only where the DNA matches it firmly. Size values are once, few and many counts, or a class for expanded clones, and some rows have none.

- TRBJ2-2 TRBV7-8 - TGTGCCAGCAGCTTAGTTCTTGACACCGGGGAGCTGTTTTTT CASSLVLDTGELFF
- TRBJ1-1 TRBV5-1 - TGCGCCAGCAGCCTACGGACAGTATTGAACACTGAAGCTTTCTTT CASSLRTVLNTEAFF
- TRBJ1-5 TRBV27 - TGTGCCAGCAGGTCCGGGACCGAAGCCAATCAGCCCCAGCATTTT CASRSGTEANQPQHF
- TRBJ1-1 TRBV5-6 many TGTGCCAGCAGCTTGGGAGACTTGAACACTGAAGCTTTCTTT CASSLGDLNTEAFF
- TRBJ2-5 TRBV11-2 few TGTGCCAGCAGCATGACCCCGACAGGGGAGGGAGAGACCCAGTACTTC CASSMTPTGEGETQYF
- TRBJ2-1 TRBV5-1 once TGCGCCAGCAGCAGGGAGAGCTCCTACAATGAGCAGTTCTTC CASSRESSYNEQFF
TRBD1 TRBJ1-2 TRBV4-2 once TGTGCCAGCAGCCAAGGGGGGACAGGGTCTTATGGCTACACCTTC CASSQGGTGSYGYTF
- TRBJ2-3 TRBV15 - TGTGCCACCAGCAGAGCTAGGGCGGGCTCCTCGGGGGATACGCAGTATTTT CATSRARAGSSGDTQYF
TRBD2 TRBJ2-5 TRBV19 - TGTGCCAGTAGTTCCGGACTAGCGGGGGAAGAGACCCAGTACTTC CASSSGLAGEETQYF
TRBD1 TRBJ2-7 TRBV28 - TGTGCCAGCAGTTTCAGGACAGGGAGGAGAAACTCCTACGAGCAGTACTTC CASSFRTGRRNSYEQYF
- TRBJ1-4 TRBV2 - TGTGCCAGCAACCTGGGGGTGACGCCCGGTGAAAAACTGTTTTTT CASNLGVTPGEKLFF
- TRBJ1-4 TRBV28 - TGTGCCAGCTTAGAGGGATTTGCAACTAATGAAAAACTGTTTTTT CASLEGFATNEKLFF
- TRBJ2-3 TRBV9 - TGTGCCAGCAGCCCTACCCCCACAGATACGCAGTATTTT CASSPTPTDTQYF
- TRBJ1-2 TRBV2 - TGTGCCAGCAGTTACTATTGGGACGGCTACTATGGCTACACCTTC CASSYYWDGYYGYTF
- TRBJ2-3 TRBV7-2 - TGTGCCAGCAGCTTAGCGGGGCGGGGCACAGATACGCAGTATTTT CASSLAGRGTDTQYF
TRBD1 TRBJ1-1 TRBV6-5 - TGTGCCAGCTCAGGGGGTTCGGCGAACACTGAAGCTTTCTTT CASSGGSANTEAFF
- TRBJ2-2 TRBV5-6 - TGTGCCAGCGGGTTCCGGGCCGCGATGATCGCCGGGGAGCTGTTTTTT CASGFRAAMIAGELFF
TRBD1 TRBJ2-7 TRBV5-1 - TGCGCCAGCAGCTTGGTCCCCTTAGGGACAGGGGACCACGAGCAGTACTTC CASSLVPLGTGDHEQYF
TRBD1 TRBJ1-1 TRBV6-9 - TGTGCCAGCAGTTATGAGGACAGGGTTACTGAAGCTTTCTTT CASSYEDRVTEAFF
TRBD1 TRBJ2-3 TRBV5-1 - TGCGCCAGAACCTTCCGACAGGGTTTAACAGATACGCAGTATTTT CARTFRQGLTDTQYF
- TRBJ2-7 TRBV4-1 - TGCGCCAGCAGCCAAGAGGCGGGAACCTACGAGCAGTACTTC CASSQEAGTYEQYF
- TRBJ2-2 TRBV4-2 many TGTGCCAGCAGCCAAGAGTCAGCGGTTAACACCGGGGAGCTGTTTTTT CASSQESAVNTGELFF
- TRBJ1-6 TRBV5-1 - TGCGCCAGCAGCCCGAGTGTGGCAGATACTTCACCCCTCCACTTT CASSPSVADTSPLHF
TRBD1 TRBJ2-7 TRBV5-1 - TGCGCCAGCAGCCCAAAGGGACAGGGAAAGAGCGAGCAGTACTTC CASSPKGQGKSEQYF
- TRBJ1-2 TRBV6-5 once TGTGCCAGCAGTTACTCGGCAGGGTTTGGCTACACCTTC CASSYSAGFGYTF
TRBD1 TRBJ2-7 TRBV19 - TGTGCCAGTAGTATACGGGACAGGTCCGAGCAGTACTTC CASSIRDRSEQYF
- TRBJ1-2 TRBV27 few TGTGCCAGCAGTTTAACAGCGTCCTATGGCTACACCTTC CASSLTASYGYTF
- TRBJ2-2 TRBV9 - TGTGCCAGCAGCGTAGGTGGCAGCCCGAACACCGGGGAGCTGTTTTTT CASSVGGSPNTGELFF
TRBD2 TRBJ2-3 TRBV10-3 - TGTGCCATCAATATAGCGGGAGGGCACACAGATACGCAGTATTTT CAINIAGGHTDTQYF